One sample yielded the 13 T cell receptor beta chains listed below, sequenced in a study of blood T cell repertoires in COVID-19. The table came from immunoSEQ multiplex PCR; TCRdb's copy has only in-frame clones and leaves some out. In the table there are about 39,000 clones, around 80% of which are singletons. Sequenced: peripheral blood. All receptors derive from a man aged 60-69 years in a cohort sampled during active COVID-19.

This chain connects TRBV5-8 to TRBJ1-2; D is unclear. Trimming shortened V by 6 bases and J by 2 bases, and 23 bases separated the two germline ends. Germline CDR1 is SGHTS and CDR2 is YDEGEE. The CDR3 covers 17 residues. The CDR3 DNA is TGTGCCAGCACTGACCAGAGGAGAACAAACTACAACTATGGCTACACCTTC. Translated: CASTDQRRTNYNYGYTF.

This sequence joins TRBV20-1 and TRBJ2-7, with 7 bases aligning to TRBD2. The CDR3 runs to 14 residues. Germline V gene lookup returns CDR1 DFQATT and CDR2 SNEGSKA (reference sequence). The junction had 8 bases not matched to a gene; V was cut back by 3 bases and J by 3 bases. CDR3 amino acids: CSASSGEGNYEQYF. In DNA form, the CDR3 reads TGCAGTGCTAGTTCGGGGGAGGGGAACTACGAGCAGTACTTC.

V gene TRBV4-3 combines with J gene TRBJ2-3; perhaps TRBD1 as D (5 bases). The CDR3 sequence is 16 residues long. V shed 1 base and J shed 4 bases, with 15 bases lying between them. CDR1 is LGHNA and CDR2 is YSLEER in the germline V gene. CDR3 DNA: TGCGCCAGCAGCCAAGTCTACGATAGGGGTTCAGATACGCAGTATTTT. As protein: CASSQVYDRGSDTQYF.

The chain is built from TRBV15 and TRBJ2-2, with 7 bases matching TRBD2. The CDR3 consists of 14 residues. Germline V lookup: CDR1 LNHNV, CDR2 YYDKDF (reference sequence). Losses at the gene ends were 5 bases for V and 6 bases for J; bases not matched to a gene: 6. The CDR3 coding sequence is TGTGCCACCAGCGGGGGGGGTTTTGCCGGGGAGCTGTTTTTT. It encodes CATSGGGFAGELFF.

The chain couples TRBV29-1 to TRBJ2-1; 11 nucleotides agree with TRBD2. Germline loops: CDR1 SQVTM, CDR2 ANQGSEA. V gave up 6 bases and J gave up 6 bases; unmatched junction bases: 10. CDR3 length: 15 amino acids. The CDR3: CSVNIAGGPINEQFF. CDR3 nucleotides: TGCAGCGTGAATATAGCGGGAGGGCCGATCAATGAGCAGTTCTTC.

The CDR3 here is CASSPLEAGYTF. DNA for the CDR3: TGTGCCAGCAGCCCACTGGAGGCCGGCTACACCTTC. The V and J genes are TRBV7-8 and TRBJ1-2; D unclear. The CDR3 is 12 amino acids. Germline-derived CDR1 and CDR2 are SGHVS and FQNEAQ. Trimming pared 5 bases from V and 8 bases from J, leaving 12 bases between. The variable domain in full, completed from reference TRBV7-8 and TRBJ1-2, reads GAGVSQSPRYKVAKRGQDVALRCDPISGHVSLFWYQQALGQGPEFLTYFQNEAQLDKSGLPSDRFFAERPEGSVSTLKIQRTQQEDSAVYLCASSPLEAGYTFGSGTRLTVV.

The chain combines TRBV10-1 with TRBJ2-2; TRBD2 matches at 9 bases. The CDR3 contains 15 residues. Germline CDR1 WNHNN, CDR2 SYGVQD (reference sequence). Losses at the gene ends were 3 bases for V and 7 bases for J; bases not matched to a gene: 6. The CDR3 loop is CASSDMREGVGELFF. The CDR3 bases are TGCGCCAGCAGTGATATGCGGGAGGGAGTCGGGGAGCTGTTTTTT.

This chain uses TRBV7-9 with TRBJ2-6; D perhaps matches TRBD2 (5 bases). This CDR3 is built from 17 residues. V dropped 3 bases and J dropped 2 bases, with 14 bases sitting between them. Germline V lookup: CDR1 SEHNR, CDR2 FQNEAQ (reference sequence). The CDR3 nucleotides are TGTGCCAGCAGCTTGGGTGGGAGAGGGCCTGGGGCCAACGTCCTGACTTTC. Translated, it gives CASSLGGRGPGANVLTF.

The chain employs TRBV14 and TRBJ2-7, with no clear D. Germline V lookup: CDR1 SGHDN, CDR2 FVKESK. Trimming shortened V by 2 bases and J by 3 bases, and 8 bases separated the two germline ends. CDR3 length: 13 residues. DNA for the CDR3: TGTGCCAGCAGCCAAAGACTCTTCTACGAGCAGTACTTC. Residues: CASSQRLFYEQYF. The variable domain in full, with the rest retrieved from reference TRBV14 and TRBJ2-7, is EAGVTQFPSHSVIEKGQTVTLRCDPISGHDNLYWYRRVMGKEIKFLLHFVKESKQDESGMPNNRFLAERTGGTYSTLKVQPAELEDSGVYFCASSQRLFYEQYFGPGTRLTVT.

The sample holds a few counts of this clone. Written as DNA, the CDR3 is TGTGCCAGCAGCGACGACAGGGCCCGTGAAAAACTGTTTTTT. This gives the protein CASSDDRAREKLFF. The chain joins TRBV2 to TRBJ1-4, with TRBD1 matching over 7 bases. V shed 6 bases and J 7 bases; nucleotides not matched to a gene: 8. The germline gives CDR1 SNHLY, CDR2 FYNNEI. The length of the CDR3 is 14 residues.

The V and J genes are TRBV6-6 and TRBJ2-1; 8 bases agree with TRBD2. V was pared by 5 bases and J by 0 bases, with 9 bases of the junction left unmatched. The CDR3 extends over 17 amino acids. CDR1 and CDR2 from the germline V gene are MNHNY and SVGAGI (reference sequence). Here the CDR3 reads CASSRGIRGGSYNEQFF. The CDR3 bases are TGTGCCAGCAGTCGTGGGATCCGGGGGGGCTCCTACAATGAGCAGTTCTTC.

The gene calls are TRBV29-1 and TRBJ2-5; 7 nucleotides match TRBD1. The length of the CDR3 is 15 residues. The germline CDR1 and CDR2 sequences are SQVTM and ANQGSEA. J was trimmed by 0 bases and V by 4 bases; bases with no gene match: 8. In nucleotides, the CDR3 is TGCAGCGTTGGGCCTCCGACAGGGAACCAAGAGACCCAGTACTTC. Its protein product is CSVGPPTGNQETQYF. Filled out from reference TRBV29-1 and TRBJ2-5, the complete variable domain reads SAVISQKPSRDICQRGTSLTIQCQVDSQVTMMFWYRQQPGQSLTLIATANQGSEATYESGFVIDKFPISRPNLTFSTLTVSNMSPEDSSIYLCSVGPPTGNQETQYFGPGTRLLVL.

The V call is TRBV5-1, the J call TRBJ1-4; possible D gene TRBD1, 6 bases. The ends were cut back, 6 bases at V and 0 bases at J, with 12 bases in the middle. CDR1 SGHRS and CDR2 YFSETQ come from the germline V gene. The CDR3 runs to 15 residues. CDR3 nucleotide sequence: TGCGCCAGCACTGAACAGGGCTCAACTAATGAAAAACTGTTTTTT. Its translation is CASTEQGSTNEKLFF.